The 19 T cell receptor beta chains below come from one sample, sequenced in a study of T-cell reconstitution after alpha-beta-depleted transplantation in children. Unique molecular identifiers were incorporated during preparation of the TCRbeta library. In TCRdb, the PCR reads were re-called with MiXCR into one record per CDR3 protein. The sample gives roughly 100,000 distinct CDR3 sequences, 4.5% to 7.5% of which show up once; 6% to 7% is in the top ten. Here the sequenced sample was PBMCs, mostly from graft donor cells, taken 60 days after TCRalphabeta/CD19-depleted stem cell transplant. The source is a female patient younger than 10 who had a stem cell transplant for Fanconi anemia, so the T cells may come from the graft donor.

This sequence joins TRBV27 and TRBJ2-1; possible D gene TRBD1, 7 bases. The CDR3 spans 15 residues. Per germline, CDR1 MNHEY and CDR2 SMNVEV (reference sequence). V lost 11 bases and J 2 bases, leaving 19 bases between the germline ends. The chain's CDR3 is CAAARRRGPYNEQFF. The CDR3 DNA reads TGTGCCGCCGCCCGTCGGAGGGGGCCCTACAATGAGCAGTTCTTC.

This clonotype was picked up a small number of times. The chain is built from TRBV1 and TRBJ1-5; the D call in the table, TRBD1, was not verified against the DNA. TRBV1 is an annotated pseudogene. The length of the CDR3 is 17 residues. The CDR3 sequence is CTSSQRIQGNSNQPQHF. The CDR3 bases are TGCACCAGCAGCCAACGGATACAGGGAAATAGCAATCAGCCCCAGCATTTT.

With regard to this clonotype: A much more abundant neighbour one base away suggests this may be a read error. The J gene is TRBJ2-7, the V gene TRBV7-9; D may be TRBD2 (6 bases). Germline values: CDR1 SEHNR, CDR2 FQNEAQ (reference sequence). The CDR3 has 13 residues. The CDR3 loop is CASSLGGAYGQYF. CDR3 in DNA: TGTGCCAGCAGCTTGGGAGGCGCCTACGGGCAGTACTTC.

This clonotype was seen repeatedly, ten times or more. This sequence joins TRBV29-1 and TRBJ2-1; D perhaps matches TRBD2 (6 bases). Trimming took off 4 bases at V and 0 bases at J, with 13 bases between the two ends. Germline V CDR1 and CDR2: SQVTM, ANQGSEA. The CDR3 has 15 residues. CDR3 nucleotide sequence: TGCAGCGTTGGAGGCGGGGCGAGCTCCTACAATGAGCAGTTCTTC. Amino acids: CSVGGGASSYNEQFF.

This clonotype was counted ten times or more. The rearrangement uses TRBV29-1 and TRBJ2-1; TRBD1 matches 8 bases. Germline assignment: CDR1 SQVTM and CDR2 ANQGSEA. Losses at the gene ends were 3 bases for V and 5 bases for J; bases not matched to a gene: 0. This CDR3 has 12 residues. The CDR3 is CSVEDRDNEQFF. The CDR3 DNA sequence: TGCAGCGTTGAGGACAGGGACAATGAGCAGTTCTTC.

This clonotype appeared many times. The chain uses TRBV7-9 and TRBJ2-2; perhaps TRBD1 as D (6 bases). V was clipped by 3 bases and J by 1 base, with 12 bases between them. Per the germline V gene, CDR1 is SEHNR and CDR2 is FQNEAQ (reference sequence). The CDR3 extends over 16 amino acids. The CDR3 is CASSFTPGQNTGELFF. CDR3 bases: TGTGCCAGCAGCTTTACGCCGGGACAGAACACCGGGGAGCTGTTTTTT.

This clonotype was recorded a few times. J is TRBJ1-1 and V is TRBV20-1; possibly TRBD1 for D (6 bases). Germline lookup yields CDR1 DFQATT and CDR2 SNEGSKA (reference sequence). V was trimmed by 3 bases and J by 3 bases, leaving 17 bases between them. CDR3 length equals 15 residues. CDR3 amino acids: CSASYPGGADTEAFF. The CDR3 coding sequence is TGCAGTGCTAGCTATCCGGGGGGCGCGGACACTGAAGCTTTCTTT.

A few counts support this clonotype. J is TRBJ2-5 and V is TRBV28; D possibly corresponds to TRBD1 (6 bases). V shed 5 bases and J shed 6 bases, with 16 bases lying between them. This CDR3 spans 14 amino acids. CDR1 and CDR2 (germline): MDHEN, SYDVKM. CDR3 sequence reads: CASSPGQLRKTQYF. DNA for the CDR3: TGTGCCAGCAGTCCAGGACAGTTAAGAAAGACCCAGTACTTC.

In its sample, this clonotype was seen a few times. The rearrangement links TRBV20-1 to TRBJ2-3, with a tentative D call TRBD2 (7 bases). V lost 1 base, J lost 10 bases, and 9 bases lay in between. CDR1 is DFQATT and CDR2 is SNEGSKA in the germline V gene (reference sequence). This CDR3 has 11 amino acids. CDR3 amino acids: CSARVGGPQYF. For the CDR3, the DNA is TGCAGTGCTAGAGTCGGGGGGCCGCAGTATTTT.

This clonotype was seen ten or more times. This chain links TRBV12-3 or TRBV12-4 with TRBJ2-3; 12 bases align to TRBD2. Germline trimming cut 5 bases from V and 0 bases from J; bases unmatched to any gene: 6. The CDR3 length is 17 residues. CDR3 nucleotides: TGTGCCAGCAGTAAACTAGCGGGGGGCACTAGCACAGATACGCAGTATTTT. This translates into CASSKLAGGTSTDTQYF.

Many counts were recorded for this clonotype. The CDR3 region is CASSQYGQPQHF. The CDR3 DNA reads as TGTGCCAGCAGCCAATATGGTCAGCCCCAGCATTTT. The rearrangement links TRBV3-1 to TRBJ1-5; D gene unclear. Deletions cut 2 bases from V and 6 bases from J, with 5 bases between. This CDR3 region has 12 residues. Germline loops: CDR1 LGHDT, CDR2 YNNKEL (reference sequence).

Only a few counts were recorded for this clonotype. The CDR3 here is CASSQDRAGGNNEQFF. In DNA, the CDR3 is TGTGCCAGCAGCCAAGATCGGGCGGGAGGCAACAATGAGCAGTTCTTC. This chain links TRBV4-2 with TRBJ2-1; 8 bases align to TRBD2. Germline CDR1 is LGHNA and CDR2 is YNFKEQ. The CDR3 loop spans 16 amino acids. The V and J ends lost 0 bases and 5 bases, in that order; junction bases with no gene match: 6.

In this sample, this clonotype turned up a few times. The chain employs TRBV11-2 and TRBJ1-2; TRBD1 aligns across 8 bases. Germline assignment: CDR1 SGHAT and CDR2 FQNNGV. Trimming removed 5 bases from V and 4 bases from J; junction bases left unmatched: 6. The length of the CDR3 is 14 residues. The CDR3 DNA reads as TGTGCCAGCAGCGACAGGGGCGCCTCCTATGGCTACACCTTC. The encoded protein is CASSDRGASYGYTF.

This clonotype was seen at least ten times. The chain recombines TRBV20-1 with TRBJ2-3, with 11 bases lining up with TRBD2. The germline V gene has CDR1 DFQATT and CDR2 SNEGSKA (reference sequence). The CDR3 length is 16 residues. V was clipped by 5 bases and J by 4 bases; unmatched bases: 11. The chain's CDR3 is CSAPFSSGGPADTQYF. The CDR3 DNA reads as TGCAGTGCTCCATTCTCTAGCGGGGGGCCTGCAGATACGCAGTATTTT.

The rearrangement joins TRBV28 to TRBJ1-3; D gene ambiguous. From germline, CDR1 is MDHEN and CDR2 SYDVKM. Between the trimmed V and J ends, which lost 5 bases and 8 bases, there was a span of 4 bases. The CDR3 runs to 10 residues. The CDR3 DNA follows: TGTGCCAGCAGTGGTTACACCATATATTTT. As protein: CASSGYTIYF. The full variable domain, completed using reference TRBV28 and TRBJ1-3, is DVKVTQSSRYLVKRTGEKVFLECVQDMDHENMFWYRQDPGLGLRLIYFSYDVKMKEKGDIPEGYSVSREKKERFSLILESASTNQTSMYLCASSGYTIYFGEGSWLTVV.

The chain joins TRBV5-1 to TRBJ2-1; perhaps TRBD1 as D (6 bases). The CDR3 extends over 13 amino acids. Germline CDR1 reads SGHRS; CDR2 reads YFSETQ. Trimming took 2 bases from V and 6 from J, leaving 9 bases between them. The CDR3 loop is CASSFTGPNEQFF. The CDR3 DNA follows: TGCGCCAGCAGCTTTACAGGGCCCAATGAGCAGTTCTTC.

This clonotype came up a few times. The rearrangement uses TRBV15 and TRBJ2-4; TRBD1 might be the D (5 bases). The CDR3 has 13 amino acids. Germline values: CDR1 LNHNV, CDR2 YYDKDF (reference sequence). The V end lost 9 bases, the J end lost 1 base, and 10 bases lay between the germline ends. The CDR3 DNA sequence: TGTGCCACGGGATGGGGCGCCAAAAACATTCAGTACTTC. Amino acid sequence: CATGWGAKNIQYF.

This clonotype has a count of ten or more. The chain recombines TRBV4-1 with TRBJ2-1; 8 nucleotides match TRBD2. This CDR3 comprises 16 residues. Trimming cost V 1 base and J 3 bases; bases outside gene matches: 5. Germline V gene lookup returns CDR1 MGHRA and CDR2 YSYEKL. The CDR3 nucleotides read TGCGCCAGCAGCCAAGGGATTCTAGCGGGCTACAATGAGCAGTTCTTC. Amino acids: CASSQGILAGYNEQFF.

This clonotype has at least ten counts. The chain is built from TRBV5-1 and TRBJ2-5; 9 bases map to TRBD2. The length of the CDR3 is 13 residues. The J segment lost 5 bases and the V segment lost 6 bases, leaving 5 bases of the junction unmatched. CDR1 SGHRS and CDR2 YFSETQ come from the germline V gene. The CDR3 sequence: CASNGGLAETQYF. As DNA, the CDR3 is TGCGCCAGCAACGGAGGACTAGCGGAGACCCAGTACTTC.